This paragraph reports one T cell receptor beta chain. Its antigen is still unknown. This entry comes from a study of cytomegalovirus exposure and HLA in healthy donors. Study information: Genetic ancestry analysis placed around 76% of the 400 or so donors that were genotyped in the Caucasian-associated cluster.

The study, taken as a whole, reports: In a later analysis, HLA-C alleles had the fewest associated TCRs, DRB1 alleles the most. Reports state that TCR beta sequences accurately predicted most subjects' HLA-A and HLA-B alleles.

PCR used 60 Vbeta primers and 13 Jbeta primers. Profiling relied on immunoSEQ multiplex PCR, and the TCRdb table lists in-frame clones only, not all of them. The profile shows about 220,000 clones, less than 85% of them singletons. The V end lost 4 bases, the J end lost 1 base, and 19 bases lay between the germline ends. Germline V CDR1 and CDR2: SNHLY, FYNNEI. CDR3 size: 17 residues. The sequenced sample was PBMCs. This sequence originates from a man younger than 35 in good health and CMV-seronegative. The chain recombines TRBV2 with TRBJ2-5; perhaps TRBD2 as D (6 bases). The CDR3 is CASSGTGLRIPQETQYF. DNA of the CDR3: TGTGCCAGCAGTGGGACTGGACTACGGATCCCCCAAGAGACCCAGTACTTC.